Below, one T cell receptor (beta chain) is given with its context. In the authors' methods: Nucleated cell counts were estimated from reference gene primer amplification. The repertoire was sequenced with immunoSEQ multiplex PCR; TCRdb's copy has only in-frame clones and lacks some. That table is the source of V, J and clone size, and D and trimming were worked out from the DNA. The sample lists hundreds of thousands of clones; roughly nine tenths were seen once. The data were obtained in a study of blood T cell repertoires in COVID-19. Study-level information: The cDNA or gDNA used as material had been derived from T cells, B-cell-depleted T cells, or PBMCs.

Which cohort a participant joined came from the clinical history participants gave. Among Cohort 3 donors, those recovered had two negative PCRs, clearance, or symptom resolution. The sequence was obtained from a man aged 55 to 70 who had recovered from COVID-19. Material for sequencing was PBMCs or T cells enriched from blood (not recorded which).

In nucleotides, the CDR3 is TGTGCCAGCAGTTCGATGGGGCATGGCTACACCTTC. Residues: CASSSMGHGYTF. The chain uses TRBV6-5 and TRBJ1-2; TRBD1 might be the D (5 bases). Looked up from germline, CDR1 is MNHEY and CDR2 is SVGAGI. Trimming removed 4 bases at V and 6 bases at J, with 9 bases between. The CDR3 covers 12 residues.